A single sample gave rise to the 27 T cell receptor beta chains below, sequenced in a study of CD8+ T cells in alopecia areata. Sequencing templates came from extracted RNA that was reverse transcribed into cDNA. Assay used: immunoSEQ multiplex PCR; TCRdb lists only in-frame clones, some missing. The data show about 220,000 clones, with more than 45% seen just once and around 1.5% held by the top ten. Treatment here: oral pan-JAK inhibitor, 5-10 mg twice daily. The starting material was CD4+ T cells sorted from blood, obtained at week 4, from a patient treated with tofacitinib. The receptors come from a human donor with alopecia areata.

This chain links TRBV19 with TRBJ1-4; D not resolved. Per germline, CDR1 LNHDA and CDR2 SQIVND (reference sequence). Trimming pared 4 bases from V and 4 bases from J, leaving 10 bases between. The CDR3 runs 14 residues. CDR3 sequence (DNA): TGTGCCAGTAGTACCAGGCGAGATAATGAAAAACTGTTTTTT. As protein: CASSTRRDNEKLFF. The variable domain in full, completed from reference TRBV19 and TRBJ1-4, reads DGGITQSPKYLFRKEGQNVTLSCEQNLNHDAMYWYRQDPGQGLRLIYYSQIVNDFQKGDIAEGYSVSREKKESFPLTVTSAQKNPTAFYLCASSTRRDNEKLFFGSGTQLSVL.

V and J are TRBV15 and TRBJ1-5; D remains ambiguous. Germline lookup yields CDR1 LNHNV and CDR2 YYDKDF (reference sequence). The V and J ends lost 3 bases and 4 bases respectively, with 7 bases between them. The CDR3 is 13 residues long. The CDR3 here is CATSSHLNQPQHF. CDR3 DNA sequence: TGTGCCACCAGCAGTCATCTTAATCAGCCCCAGCATTTT. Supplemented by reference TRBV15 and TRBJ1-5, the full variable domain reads DAMVIQNPRYQVTQFGKPVTLSCSQTLNHNVMYWYQQKSSQAPKLLFHYYDKDFNNEADTPDNFQSRRPNTSFCFLDIRSPGLGDTAMYLCATSSHLNQPQHFGDGTRLSIL.

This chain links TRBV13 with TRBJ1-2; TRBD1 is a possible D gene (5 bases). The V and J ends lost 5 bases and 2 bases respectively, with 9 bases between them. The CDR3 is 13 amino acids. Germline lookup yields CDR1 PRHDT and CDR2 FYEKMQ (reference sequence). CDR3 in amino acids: CASSTRQNYGYTF. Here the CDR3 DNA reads TGTGCCAGCAGCACTAGACAGAACTATGGCTACACCTTC.

Here the CDR3 reads CASRLFGGDNEQFF. CDR3 in DNA: TGTGCCAGCCGCCTCTTCGGGGGGGATAATGAGCAGTTCTTC. The rearrangement joins TRBV2 to TRBJ2-1; 8 bases agree with TRBD2. From germline, CDR1 is SNHLY and CDR2 FYNNEI. The CDR3 is 14 residues long. Germline trimming cut 8 bases from V and 7 bases from J; bases unmatched to any gene: 10.

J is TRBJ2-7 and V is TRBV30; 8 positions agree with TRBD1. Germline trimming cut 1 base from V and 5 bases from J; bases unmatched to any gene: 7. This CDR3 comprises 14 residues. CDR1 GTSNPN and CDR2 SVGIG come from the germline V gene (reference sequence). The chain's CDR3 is CAWSGRQGANEQYF. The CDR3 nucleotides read TGTGCCTGGAGTGGCAGGCAGGGGGCCAACGAGCAGTACTTC.

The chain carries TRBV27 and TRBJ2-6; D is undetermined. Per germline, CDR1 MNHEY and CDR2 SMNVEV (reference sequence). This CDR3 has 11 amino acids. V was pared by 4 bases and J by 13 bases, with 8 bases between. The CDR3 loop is CASSSYEVLTF. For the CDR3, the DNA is TGTGCCAGCAGTTCCTATGAAGTCCTGACTTTC. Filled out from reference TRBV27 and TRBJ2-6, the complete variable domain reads EAQVTQNPRYLITVTGKKLTVTCSQNMNHEYMSWYRQDPGLGLRQIYYSMNVEVTDKGDVPEGYKVSRKEKRNFPLILESPSPNQTSLYFCASSSYEVLTFGAGSRLTVL.

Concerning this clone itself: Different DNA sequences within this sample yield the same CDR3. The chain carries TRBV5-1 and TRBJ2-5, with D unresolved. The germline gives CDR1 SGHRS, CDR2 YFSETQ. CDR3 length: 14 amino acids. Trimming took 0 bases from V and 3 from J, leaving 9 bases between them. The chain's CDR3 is CASSLDLAEETQYF. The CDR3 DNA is TGCGCCAGCAGCTTGGACTTGGCAGAAGAGACCCAGTACTTC.

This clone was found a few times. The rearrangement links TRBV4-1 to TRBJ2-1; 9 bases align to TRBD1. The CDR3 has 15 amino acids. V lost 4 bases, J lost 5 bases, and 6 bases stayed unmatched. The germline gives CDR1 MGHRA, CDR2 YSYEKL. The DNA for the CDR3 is TGCGCCAGCAGCCTTACCGGGACAGGGAACAATGAGCAGTTCTTC. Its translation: CASSLTGTGNNEQFF.

This CDR3 is CASSHQTGGAETQYF. CDR3 nucleotides: TGTGCCAGCAGCCACCAAACAGGGGGCGCAGAGACCCAGTACTTC. The genes are TRBV7-2 and TRBJ2-5, with 9 bases fitting TRBD1. The CDR3 loop spans 15 amino acids. CDR1 is SGHTA, CDR2 FQGNSA, per germline. V gave up 5 bases and J gave up 4 bases; unmatched junction bases: 8.

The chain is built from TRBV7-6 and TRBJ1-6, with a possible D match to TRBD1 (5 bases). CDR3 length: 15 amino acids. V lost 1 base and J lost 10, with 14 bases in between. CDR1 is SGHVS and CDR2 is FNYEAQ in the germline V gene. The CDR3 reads CASSLVGSGGSPLHF. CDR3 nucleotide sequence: TGTGCCAGCAGCTTAGTAGGGTCGGGGGGATCACCCCTCCACTTT.

Here the CDR3 reads CSVENPGRSYNEQFF. The CDR3 DNA follows: TGCAGCGTTGAAAACCCCGGACGCTCCTACAATGAGCAGTTCTTC. The chain links TRBV29-1 to TRBJ2-1; D ambiguous. V lost 2 bases to trimming and J lost 0 bases, with 11 bases between them. Germline lookup yields CDR1 SQVTM and CDR2 ANQGSEA. The CDR3 loop spans 15 amino acids.

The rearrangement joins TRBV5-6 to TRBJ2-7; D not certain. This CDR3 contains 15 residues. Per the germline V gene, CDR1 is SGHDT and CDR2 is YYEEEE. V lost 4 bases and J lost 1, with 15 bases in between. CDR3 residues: CASSGRRAASYEQYF. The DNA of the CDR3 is TGTGCCAGCAGCGGTCGCCGGGCCGCTTCCTACGAGCAGTACTTC.

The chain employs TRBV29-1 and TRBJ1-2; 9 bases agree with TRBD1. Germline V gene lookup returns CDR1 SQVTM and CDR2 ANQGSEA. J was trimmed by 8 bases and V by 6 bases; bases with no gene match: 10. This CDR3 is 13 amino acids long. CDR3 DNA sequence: TGCAGCGTCGACCAAAGGACAGGGGCAGGCTACACCTTC. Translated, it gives CSVDQRTGAGYTF.

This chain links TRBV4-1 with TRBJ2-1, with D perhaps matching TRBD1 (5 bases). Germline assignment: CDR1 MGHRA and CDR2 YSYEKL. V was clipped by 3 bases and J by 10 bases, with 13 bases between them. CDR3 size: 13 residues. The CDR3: CASSHVTGAEQFF. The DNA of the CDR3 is TGCGCCAGCAGCCATGTTACTGGGGCGGAGCAGTTCTTC.

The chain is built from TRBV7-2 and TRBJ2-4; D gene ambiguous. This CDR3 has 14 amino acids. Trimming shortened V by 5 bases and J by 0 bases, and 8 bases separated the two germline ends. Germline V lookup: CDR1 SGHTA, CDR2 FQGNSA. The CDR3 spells CASSVGVAKNIQYF. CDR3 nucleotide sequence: TGTGCCAGCAGCGTCGGAGTAGCCAAAAACATTCAGTACTTC.

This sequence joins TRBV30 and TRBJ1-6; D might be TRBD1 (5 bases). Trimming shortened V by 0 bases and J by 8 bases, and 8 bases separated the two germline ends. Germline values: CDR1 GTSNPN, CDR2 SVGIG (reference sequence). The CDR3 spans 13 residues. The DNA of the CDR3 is TGTGCCTGGAGTGTACAGGTTGATTCACCCCTCCACTTT. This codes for CAWSVQVDSPLHF.

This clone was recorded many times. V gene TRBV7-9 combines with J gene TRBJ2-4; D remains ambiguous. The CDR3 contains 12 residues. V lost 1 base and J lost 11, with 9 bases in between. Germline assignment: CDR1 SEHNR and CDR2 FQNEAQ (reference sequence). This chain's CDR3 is CASSLDHLFQYF. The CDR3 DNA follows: TGTGCCAGCAGCTTAGATCATCTGTTTCAGTACTTC. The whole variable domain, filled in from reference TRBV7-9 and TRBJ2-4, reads DTGVSQNPRHKITKRGQNVTFRCDPISEHNRLYWYRQTLGQGPEFLTYFQNEAQLEKSRLLSDRFSAERPKGSFSTLEIQRTEQGDSAMYLCASSLDHLFQYFGAGTRLSVL.

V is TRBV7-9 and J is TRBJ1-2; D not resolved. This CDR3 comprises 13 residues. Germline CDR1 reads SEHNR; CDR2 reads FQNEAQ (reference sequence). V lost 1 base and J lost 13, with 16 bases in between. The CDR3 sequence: CASSLGISLSFTF. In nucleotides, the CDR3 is TGTGCCAGCAGCTTAGGGATAAGTCTGTCGTTCACCTTC.

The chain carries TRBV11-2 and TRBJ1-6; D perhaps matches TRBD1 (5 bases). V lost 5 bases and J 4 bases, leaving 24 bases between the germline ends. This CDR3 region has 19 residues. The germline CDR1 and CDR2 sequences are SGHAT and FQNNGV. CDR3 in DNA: TGTGCCAGCAGCCTCTTAACTGACCGGGGCCGGTCTTATAATTCACCCCTCCACTTT. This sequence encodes CASSLLTDRGRSYNSPLHF.

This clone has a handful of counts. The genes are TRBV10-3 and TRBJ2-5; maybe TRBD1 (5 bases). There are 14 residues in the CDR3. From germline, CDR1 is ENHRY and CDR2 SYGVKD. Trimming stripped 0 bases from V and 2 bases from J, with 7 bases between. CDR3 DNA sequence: TGTGCCATCAGTGAGTCGGCAGGGCAAGAGACCCAGTACTTC. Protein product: CAISESAGQETQYF.

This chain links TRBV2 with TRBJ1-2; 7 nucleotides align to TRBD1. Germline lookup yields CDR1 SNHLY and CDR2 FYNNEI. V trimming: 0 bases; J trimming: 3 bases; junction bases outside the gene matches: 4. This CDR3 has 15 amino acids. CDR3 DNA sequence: TGTGCCAGCAGTGAAGCACAGGGGATACACTATGGCTACACCTTC. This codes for CASSEAQGIHYGYTF.

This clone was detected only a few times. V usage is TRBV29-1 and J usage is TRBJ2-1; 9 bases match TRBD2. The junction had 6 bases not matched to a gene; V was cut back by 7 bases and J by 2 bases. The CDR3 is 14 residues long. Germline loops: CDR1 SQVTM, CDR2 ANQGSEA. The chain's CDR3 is CSGPRGGTYNEQFF. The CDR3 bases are TGCAGCGGTCCGCGGGGGGGAACCTACAATGAGCAGTTCTTC.

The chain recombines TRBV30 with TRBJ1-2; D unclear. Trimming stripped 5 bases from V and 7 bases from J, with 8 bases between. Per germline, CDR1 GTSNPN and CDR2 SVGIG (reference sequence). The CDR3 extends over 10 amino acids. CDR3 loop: CAWWEAGYTF. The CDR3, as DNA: TGTGCCTGGTGGGAAGCTGGCTACACCTTC.

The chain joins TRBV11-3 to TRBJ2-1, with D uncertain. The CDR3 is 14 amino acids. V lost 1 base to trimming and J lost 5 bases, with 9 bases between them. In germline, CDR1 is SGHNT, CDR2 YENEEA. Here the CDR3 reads CASSLASENNEQFF. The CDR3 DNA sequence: TGTGCCAGCAGCTTAGCCAGCGAAAACAATGAGCAGTTCTTC.

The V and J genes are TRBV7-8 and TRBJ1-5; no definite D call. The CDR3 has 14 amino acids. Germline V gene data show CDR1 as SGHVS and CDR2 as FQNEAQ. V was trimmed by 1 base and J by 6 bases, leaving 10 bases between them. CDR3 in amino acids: CASSLGQASQPQHF. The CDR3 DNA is TGTGCCAGCAGCTTAGGGCAGGCAAGTCAGCCCCAGCATTTT.

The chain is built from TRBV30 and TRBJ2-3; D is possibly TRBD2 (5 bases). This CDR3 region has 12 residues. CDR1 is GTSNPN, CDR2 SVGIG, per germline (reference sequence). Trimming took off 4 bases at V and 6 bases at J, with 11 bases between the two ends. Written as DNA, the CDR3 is TGTGCCTGGACAGCTTCGGGGGATACGCAGTATTTT. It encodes CAWTASGDTQYF. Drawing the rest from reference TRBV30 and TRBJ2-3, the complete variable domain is SQTIHQWPATLVQPVGSPLSLECTVEGTSNPNLYWYRQAAGRGLQLLFYSVGIGQISSEVPQNLSASRPQDRQFILSSKKLLLSDSGFYLCAWTASGDTQYFGPGTRLTVL.

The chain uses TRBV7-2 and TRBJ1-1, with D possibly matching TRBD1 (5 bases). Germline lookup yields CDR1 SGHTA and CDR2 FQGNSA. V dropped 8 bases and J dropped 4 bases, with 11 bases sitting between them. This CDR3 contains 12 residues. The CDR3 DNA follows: TGTGCCAGCGACCTGGGGGGCACTGAAGCTTTCTTT. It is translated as CASDLGGTEAFF.